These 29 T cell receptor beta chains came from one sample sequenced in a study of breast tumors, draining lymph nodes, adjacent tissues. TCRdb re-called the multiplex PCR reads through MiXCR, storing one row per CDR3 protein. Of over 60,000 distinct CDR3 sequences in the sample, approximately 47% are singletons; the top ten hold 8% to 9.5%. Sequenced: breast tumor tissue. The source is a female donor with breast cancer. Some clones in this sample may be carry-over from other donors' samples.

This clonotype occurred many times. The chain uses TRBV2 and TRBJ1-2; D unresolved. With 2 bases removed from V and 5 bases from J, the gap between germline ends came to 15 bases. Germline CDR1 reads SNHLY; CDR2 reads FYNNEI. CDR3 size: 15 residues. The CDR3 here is CASSEIGSLQYGYTF. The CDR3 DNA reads TGTGCCAGCAGTGAAATAGGGTCTTTGCAGTATGGCTACACCTTC.

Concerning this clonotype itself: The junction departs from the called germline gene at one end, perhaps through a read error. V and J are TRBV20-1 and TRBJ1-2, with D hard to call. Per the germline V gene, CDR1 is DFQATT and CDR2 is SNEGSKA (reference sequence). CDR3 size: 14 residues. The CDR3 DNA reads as TGCAGTGCTAGAGCTGGTGCGGCGAACTATGGCTACGCCTTC. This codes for CSARAGAANYGYAF.

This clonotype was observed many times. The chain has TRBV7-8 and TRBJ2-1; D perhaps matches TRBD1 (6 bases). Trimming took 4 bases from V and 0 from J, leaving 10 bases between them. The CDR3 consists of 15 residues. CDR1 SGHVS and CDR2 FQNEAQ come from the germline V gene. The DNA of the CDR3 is TGTGCCAGCAGCTGGACAGCGAGCTCCTACAATGAGCAGTTCTTC. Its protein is CASSWTASSYNEQFF.

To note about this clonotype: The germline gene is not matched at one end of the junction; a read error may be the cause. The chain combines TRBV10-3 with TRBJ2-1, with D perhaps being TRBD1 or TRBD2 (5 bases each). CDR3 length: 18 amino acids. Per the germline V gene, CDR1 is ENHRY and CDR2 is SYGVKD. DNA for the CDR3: TGTGCCATCGGCCCAAGGACAAATTTCTATGGGACCTACAATGAGCAGCTCTTC. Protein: CAIGPRTNFYGTYNEQLF.

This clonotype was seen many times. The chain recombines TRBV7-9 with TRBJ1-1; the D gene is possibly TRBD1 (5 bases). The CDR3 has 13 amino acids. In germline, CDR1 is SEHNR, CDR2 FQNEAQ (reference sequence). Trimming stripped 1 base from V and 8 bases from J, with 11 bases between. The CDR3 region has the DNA TGTGCCAGCAGCTTAGGCGGAGGGGCCGAAGCTTTCTTT. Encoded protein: CASSLGGGAEAFF.

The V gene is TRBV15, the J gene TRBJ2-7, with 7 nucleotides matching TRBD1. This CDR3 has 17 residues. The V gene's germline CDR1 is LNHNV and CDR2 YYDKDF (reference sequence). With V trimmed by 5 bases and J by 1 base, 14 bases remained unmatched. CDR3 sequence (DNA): TGTGCCACCAGCGAATATAACAGGGGTTTCACATCCTACGAGCAGTACTTC. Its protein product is CATSEYNRGFTSYEQYF.

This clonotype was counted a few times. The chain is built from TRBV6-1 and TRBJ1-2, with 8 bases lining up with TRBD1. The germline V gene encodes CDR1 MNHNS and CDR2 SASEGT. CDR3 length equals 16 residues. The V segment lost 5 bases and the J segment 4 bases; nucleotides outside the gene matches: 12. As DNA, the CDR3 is TGTGCCAGCAGTCAGGGGAACACAGGGGGGATCTATGGCTACACCTTC. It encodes CASSQGNTGGIYGYTF.

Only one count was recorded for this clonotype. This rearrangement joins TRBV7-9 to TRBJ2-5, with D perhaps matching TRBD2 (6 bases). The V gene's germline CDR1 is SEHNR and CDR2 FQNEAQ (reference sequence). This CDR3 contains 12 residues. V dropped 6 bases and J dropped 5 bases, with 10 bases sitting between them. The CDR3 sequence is CASSGAGETQYF. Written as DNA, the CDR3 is TGTGCCAGCAGTGGGGCGGGGGAGACCCAGTACTTC.

CDR3 coding DNA: TGTGCCAGCAGTTTAGGACATAAGAACACTGAAGCTTTCTTT. Its protein product is CASSLGHKNTEAFF. J is TRBJ1-1 and V is TRBV12-3 or TRBV12-4; D ambiguous. Trimming removed 1 base from V and 1 base from J, with 7 bases in between. CDR3 length: 14 amino acids.

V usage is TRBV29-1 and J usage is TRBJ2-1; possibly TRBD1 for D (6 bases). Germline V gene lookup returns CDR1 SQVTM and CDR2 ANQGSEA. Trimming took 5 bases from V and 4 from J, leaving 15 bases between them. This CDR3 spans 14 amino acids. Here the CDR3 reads CSVTGQEVYNEQFF. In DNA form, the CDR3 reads TGCAGCGTTACGGGACAAGAGGTGTACAATGAGCAGTTCTTC.

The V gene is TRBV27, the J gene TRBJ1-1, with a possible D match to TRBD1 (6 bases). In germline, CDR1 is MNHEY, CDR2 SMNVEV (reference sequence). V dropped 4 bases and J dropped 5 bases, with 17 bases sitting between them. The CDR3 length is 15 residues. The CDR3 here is CASSYRQATRTEAFF. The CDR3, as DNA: TGTGCCAGCAGTTACCGACAGGCAACGAGAACTGAAGCTTTCTTT.

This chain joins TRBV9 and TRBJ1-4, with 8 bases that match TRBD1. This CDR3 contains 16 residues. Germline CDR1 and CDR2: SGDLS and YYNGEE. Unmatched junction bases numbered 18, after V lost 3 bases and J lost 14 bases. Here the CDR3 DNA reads TGTGCCAGCAGCGCTCTGACAGGGGAGGGTAATGAAACTCTGTTTTTT. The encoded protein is CASSALTGEGNETLFF.

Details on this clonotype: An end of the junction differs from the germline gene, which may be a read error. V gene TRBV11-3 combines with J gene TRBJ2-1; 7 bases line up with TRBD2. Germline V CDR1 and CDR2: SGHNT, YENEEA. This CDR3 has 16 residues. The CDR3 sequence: CASSSGLVDSYNGQFF. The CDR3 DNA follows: TGTGCCAGCAGCTCAGGACTAGTTGACTCCTACAATGGGCAGTTCTTC.

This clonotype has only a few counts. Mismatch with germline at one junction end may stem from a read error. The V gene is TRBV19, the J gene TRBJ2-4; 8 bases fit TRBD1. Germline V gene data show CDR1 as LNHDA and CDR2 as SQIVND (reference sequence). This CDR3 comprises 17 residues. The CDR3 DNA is TGTGCCAGTAGTGTTACCCCAGGGGGCGCGGGCAAAAACATTCAGTCCTTC. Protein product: CASSVTPGGAGKNIQSF.

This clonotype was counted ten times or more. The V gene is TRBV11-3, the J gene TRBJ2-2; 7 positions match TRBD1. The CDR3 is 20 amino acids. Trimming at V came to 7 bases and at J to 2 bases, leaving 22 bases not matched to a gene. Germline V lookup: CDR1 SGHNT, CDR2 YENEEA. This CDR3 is CASITHLGGGHRGNTGELFF. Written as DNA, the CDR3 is TGTGCCAGCATCACTCACTTGGGTGGGGGCCACAGGGGCAACACCGGGGAGCTGTTTTTT.

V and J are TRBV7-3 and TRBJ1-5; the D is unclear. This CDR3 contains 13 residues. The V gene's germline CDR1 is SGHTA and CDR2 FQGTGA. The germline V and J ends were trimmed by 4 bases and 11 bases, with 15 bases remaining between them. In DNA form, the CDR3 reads TGTGCCAGCAGCTCCAGAGAGAAAGAGACCCAGCATTTT. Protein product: CASSSREKETQHF.

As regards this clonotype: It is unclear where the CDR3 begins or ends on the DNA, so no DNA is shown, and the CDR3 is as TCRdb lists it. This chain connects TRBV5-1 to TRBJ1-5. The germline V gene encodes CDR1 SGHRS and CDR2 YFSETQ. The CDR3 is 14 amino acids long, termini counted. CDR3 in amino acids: CASSLVGRGSGEHF.

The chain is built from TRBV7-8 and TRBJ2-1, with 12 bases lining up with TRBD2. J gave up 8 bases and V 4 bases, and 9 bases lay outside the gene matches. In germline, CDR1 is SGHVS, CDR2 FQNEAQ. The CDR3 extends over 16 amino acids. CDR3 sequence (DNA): TGTGCCAGCAGCTACCGGACTAGCGGGATACGGGATGAGCAGTTCTTC. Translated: CASSYRTSGIRDEQFF.

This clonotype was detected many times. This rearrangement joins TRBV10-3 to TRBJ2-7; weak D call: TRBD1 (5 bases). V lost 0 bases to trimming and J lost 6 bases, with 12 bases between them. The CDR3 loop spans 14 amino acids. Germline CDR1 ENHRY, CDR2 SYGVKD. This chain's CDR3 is CAISESPRGAEQYF. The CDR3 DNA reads TGTGCCATCAGTGAGTCCCCTAGGGGTGCCGAGCAGTACTTC.

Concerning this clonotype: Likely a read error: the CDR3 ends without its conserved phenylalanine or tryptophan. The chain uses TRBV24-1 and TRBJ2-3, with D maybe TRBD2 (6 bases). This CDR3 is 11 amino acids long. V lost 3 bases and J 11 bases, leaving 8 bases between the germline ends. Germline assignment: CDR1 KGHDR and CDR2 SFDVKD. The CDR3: CATSDGEEQYL. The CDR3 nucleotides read TGTGCCACCAGTGATGGGGAGGAGCAGTATCTT.

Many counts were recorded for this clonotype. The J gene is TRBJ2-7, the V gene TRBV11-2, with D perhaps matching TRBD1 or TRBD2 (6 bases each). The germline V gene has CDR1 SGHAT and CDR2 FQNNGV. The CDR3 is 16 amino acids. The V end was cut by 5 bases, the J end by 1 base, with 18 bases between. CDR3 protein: CASSRRGTSTSYEQYF. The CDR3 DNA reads TGTGCCAGCAGCCGCAGGGGTACTAGCACGTCCTACGAGCAGTACTTC.

CDR3 coding DNA: TGCAGCGTGGAACAGGGGGCTGTGGAGACCCAGTACTTC. Amino acid sequence: CSVEQGAVETQYF. The rearrangement joins TRBV29-1 to TRBJ2-5; the match to TRBD1 covers 9 bases. The CDR3 runs 13 residues. Germline CDR1 is SQVTM and CDR2 is ANQGSEA. J lost 5 bases, V lost 6 bases, and 7 bases had no gene match. Using reference TRBV29-1 and TRBJ2-5 for the parts outside the CDR3, the full variable domain is SAVISQKPSRDICQRGTSLTIQCQVDSQVTMMFWYRQQPGQSLTLIATANQGSEATYESGFVIDKFPISRPNLTFSTLTVSNMSPEDSSIYLCSVEQGAVETQYFGPGTRLLVL.

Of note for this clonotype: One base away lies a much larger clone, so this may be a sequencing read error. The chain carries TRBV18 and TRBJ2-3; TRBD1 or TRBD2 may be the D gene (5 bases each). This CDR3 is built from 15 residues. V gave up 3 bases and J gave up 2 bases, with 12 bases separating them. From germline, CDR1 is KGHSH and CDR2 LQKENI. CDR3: CASSPRGGVTDTQYF. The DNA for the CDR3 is TGTGCCAGCTCACCCCGGGGCGGCGTCACAGATACGCAGTATTTT.

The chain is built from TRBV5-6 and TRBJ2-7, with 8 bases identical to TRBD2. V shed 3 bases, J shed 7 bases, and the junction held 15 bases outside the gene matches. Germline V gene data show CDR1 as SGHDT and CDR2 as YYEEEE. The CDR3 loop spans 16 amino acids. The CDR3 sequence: CASSSRGDKFAYEQYF. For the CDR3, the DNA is TGTGCCAGCAGCTCGCGGGGGGACAAATTCGCGTATGAGCAGTACTTC.

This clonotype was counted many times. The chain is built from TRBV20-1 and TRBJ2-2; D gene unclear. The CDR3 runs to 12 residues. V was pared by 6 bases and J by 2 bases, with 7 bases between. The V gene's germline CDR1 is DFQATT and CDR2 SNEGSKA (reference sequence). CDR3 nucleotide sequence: TGCAGTGCACCAGAAAACACCGGGGAGCTGTTTTTT. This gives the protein CSAPENTGELFF.

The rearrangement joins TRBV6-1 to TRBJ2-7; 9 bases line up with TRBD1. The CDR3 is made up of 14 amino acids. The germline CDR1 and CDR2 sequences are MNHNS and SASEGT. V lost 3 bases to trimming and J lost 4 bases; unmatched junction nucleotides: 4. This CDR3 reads CASSEGQGTYEQYF. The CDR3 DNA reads TGTGCCAGCAGTGAGGGACAGGGTACTTACGAGCAGTACTTC.

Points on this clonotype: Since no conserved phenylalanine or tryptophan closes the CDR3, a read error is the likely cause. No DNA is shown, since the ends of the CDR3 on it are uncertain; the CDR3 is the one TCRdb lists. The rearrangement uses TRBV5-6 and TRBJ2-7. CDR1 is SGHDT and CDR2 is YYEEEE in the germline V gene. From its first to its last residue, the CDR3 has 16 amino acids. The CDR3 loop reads CASSLMQVASVYERYS.

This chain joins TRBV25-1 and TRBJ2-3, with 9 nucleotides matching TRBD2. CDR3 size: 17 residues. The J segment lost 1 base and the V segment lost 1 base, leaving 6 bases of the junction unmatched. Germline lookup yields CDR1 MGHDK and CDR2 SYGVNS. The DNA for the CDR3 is TGTGCCAGCAGTGAATCTCGGGCGGGAGGGGGCACAGATACGCAGTATTTT. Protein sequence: CASSESRAGGGTDTQYF.

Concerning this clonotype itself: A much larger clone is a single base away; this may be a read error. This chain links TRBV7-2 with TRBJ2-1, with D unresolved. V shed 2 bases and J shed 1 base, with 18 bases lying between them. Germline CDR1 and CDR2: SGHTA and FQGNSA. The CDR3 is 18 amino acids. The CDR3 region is CASSLSLGVGLSYNEQFF. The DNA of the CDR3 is TGTGCCAGCAGCTTATCATTGGGCGTCGGGCTTTCCTACAATGAGCAGTTCTTC.